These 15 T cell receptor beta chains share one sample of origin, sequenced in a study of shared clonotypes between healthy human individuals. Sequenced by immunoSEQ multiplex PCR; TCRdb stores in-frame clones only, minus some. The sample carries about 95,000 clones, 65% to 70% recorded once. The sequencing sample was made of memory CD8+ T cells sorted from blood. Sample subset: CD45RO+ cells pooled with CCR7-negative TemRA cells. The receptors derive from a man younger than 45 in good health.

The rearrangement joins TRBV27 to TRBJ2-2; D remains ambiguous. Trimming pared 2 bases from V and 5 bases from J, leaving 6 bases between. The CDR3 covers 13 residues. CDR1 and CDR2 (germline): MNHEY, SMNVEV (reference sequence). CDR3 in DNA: TGTGCCAGCAGTTTAACTTCGACCGGGGAGCTGTTTTTT. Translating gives CASSLTSTGELFF.

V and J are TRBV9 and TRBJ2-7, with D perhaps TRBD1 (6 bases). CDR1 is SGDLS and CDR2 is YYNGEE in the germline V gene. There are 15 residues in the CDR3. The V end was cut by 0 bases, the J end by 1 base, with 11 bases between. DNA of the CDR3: TGTGCCAGCAGCGTAGAAGGGACATCTTCCTACGAGCAGTACTTC. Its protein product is CASSVEGTSSYEQYF. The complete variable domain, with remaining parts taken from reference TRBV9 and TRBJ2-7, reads DSGVTQTPKHLITATGQRVTLRCSPRSGDLSVYWYQQSLDQGLQFLIQYYNGEERAKGNILERFSAQQFPDLHSELNLSSLELGDSALYFCASSVEGTSSYEQYFGPGTRLTVT.

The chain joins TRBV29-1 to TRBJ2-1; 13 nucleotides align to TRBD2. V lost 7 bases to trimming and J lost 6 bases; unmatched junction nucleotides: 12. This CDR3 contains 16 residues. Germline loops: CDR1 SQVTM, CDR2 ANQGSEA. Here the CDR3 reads CSARTSGSWAPNEQFF. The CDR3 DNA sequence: TGCAGCGCTCGGACTAGCGGGAGTTGGGCCCCCAATGAGCAGTTCTTC.

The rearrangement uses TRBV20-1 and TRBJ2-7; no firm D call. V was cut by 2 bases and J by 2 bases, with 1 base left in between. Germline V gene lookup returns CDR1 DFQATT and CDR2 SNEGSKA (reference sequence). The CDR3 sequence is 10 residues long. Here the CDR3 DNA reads TGCAGTGCTAGACCCTACGAGCAGTACTTC. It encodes CSARPYEQYF.

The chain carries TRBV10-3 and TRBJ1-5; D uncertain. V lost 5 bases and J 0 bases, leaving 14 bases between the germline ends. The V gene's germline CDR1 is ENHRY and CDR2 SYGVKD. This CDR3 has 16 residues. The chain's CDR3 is CAISSSGIDSNQPQHF. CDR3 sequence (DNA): TGTGCCATCAGTTCTTCCGGGATCGATAGCAATCAGCCCCAGCATTTT.

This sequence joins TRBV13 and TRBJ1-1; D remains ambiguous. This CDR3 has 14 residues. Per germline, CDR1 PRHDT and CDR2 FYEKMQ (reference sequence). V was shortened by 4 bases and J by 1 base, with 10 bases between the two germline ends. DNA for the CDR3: TGTGCCAGCAGCTCCGCCGGGGAGAACACTGAAGCTTTCTTT. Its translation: CASSSAGENTEAFF.

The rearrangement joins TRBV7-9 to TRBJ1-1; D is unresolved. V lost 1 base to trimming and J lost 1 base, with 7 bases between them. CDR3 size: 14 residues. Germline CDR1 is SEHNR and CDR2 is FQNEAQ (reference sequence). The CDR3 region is CASSLVGGNTEAFF. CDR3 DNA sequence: TGTGCCAGCAGCTTAGTCGGCGGGAACACTGAAGCTTTCTTT.

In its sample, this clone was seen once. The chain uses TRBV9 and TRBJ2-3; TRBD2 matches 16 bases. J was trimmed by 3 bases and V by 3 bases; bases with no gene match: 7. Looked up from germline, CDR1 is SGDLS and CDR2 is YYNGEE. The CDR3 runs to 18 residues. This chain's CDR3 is CASSAGLAGGPGTDTQYF. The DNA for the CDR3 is TGTGCCAGCAGCGCGGGACTAGCGGGAGGGCCGGGGACAGATACGCAGTATTTT.

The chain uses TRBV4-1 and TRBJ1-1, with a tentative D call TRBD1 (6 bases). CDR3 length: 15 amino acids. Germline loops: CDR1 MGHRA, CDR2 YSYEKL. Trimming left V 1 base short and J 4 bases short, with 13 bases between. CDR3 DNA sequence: TGCGCCAGCAGCCAAGCTGCCCCGGGGGCCACTGAAGCTTTCTTT. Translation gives CASSQAAPGATEAFF.

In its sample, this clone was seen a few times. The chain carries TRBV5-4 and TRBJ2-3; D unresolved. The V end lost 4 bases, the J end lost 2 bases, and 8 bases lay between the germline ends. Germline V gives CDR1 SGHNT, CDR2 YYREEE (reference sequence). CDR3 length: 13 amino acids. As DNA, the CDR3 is TGTGCCAGCAGCAAGGAGAACACAGATACGCAGTATTTT. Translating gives CASSKENTDTQYF.

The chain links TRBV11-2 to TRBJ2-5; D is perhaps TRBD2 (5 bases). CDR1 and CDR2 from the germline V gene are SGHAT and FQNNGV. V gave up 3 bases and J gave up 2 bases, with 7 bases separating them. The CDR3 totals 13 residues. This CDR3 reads CASSFGLQETQYF. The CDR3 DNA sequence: TGTGCCAGCAGCTTCGGACTTCAAGAGACCCAGTACTTC.

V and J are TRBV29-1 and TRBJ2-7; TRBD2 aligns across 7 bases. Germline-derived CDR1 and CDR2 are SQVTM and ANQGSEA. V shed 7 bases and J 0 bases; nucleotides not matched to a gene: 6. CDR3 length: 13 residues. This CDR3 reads CSAVRGSSYEQYF. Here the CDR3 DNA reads TGCAGCGCCGTGCGCGGGAGCTCCTACGAGCAGTACTTC.

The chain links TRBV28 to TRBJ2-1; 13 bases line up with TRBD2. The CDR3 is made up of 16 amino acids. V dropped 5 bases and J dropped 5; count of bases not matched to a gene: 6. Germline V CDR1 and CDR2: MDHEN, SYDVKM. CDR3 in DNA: TGTGCCAGCAGTATAACCGGGACTAGCGGGAACAATGAGCAGTTCTTC. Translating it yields CASSITGTSGNNEQFF.

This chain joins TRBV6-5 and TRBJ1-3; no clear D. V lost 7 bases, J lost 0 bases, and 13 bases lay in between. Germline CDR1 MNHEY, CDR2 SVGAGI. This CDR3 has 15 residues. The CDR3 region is CASTITWDSGNTIYF. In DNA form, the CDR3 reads TGTGCCAGCACCATAACATGGGACTCTGGAAACACCATATATTTT.

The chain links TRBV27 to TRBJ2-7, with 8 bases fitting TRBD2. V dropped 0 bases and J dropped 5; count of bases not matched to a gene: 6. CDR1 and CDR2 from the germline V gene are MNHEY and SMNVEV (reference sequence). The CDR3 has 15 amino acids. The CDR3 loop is CASSLSAGGSHEQYF. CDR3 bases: TGTGCCAGCAGTTTATCGGCGGGAGGATCCCACGAGCAGTACTTC.